The present entry profiles one T cell receptor (beta chain) with its context. This receptor's antigen is unknown. The record has no base qualities; no much larger clone is one base away. This record belongs to a study of response to subunit inactivated influenza vaccine (dated by TCRdb to 2016 to 2018). Background on the whole study: Deep quantitative profiling of the T cell receptor repertoire was used in the study to follow responses to a trivalent subunit inactivated influenza vaccine.

Findings and caveats that apply to the study as a whole: It was suggested by the authors that each seasonal influenza vaccination may recruit only a limited number of new T cells.

From the cysteine up to the phenylalanine, the CDR3 has a length of 13 residues. The kept DNA is CDR3 alone, 39 bases in frame from the first base. V sheds 7 bases and J sheds 0 bases, leaving 10 bases between their ends. Taken from the germline V gene, the CDR1 and CDR2 loops are SNHLY and FYNNEI. Libraries were made using RT-PCR. The sequencing machine was an Illumina HiSeq 2500. TCRdb passed the public sequencing reads through fastp at Q25 and MiXCR, retaining productive beta sequences. CDR3 protein duplicates are merged, each entry listing the most common genes and DNA. Recorded for this sample are about 650,000 distinct CDR3 sequences; around 13% of them occurred a single time. 7.6% of the sample belongs to the ten largest clones.

The receptor's source is a man between 50 and 59 years old who received an inactivated influenza vaccine. Donor details come from another sample of the same person, matched by shared clones. The sample in question was PBMCs from blood, obtained 14 to 15 days before vaccination. The chain is made from TRBV2 and TRBJ2-7; no D gene can be assigned with confidence. Here is the DNA: TGTGCCAGCAACGGCTACTCCTCCTACGAGCAGTACTTC. It specifies CASNGYSSYEQYF.